The 9 T cell receptor beta chains below come from one sample, sequenced in a study of blood T cell repertoires in COVID-19. TCRdb's copy holds only in-frame clones and misses some; the assay was immunoSEQ multiplex PCR. The sample has nearly 200,000 clones, 70% to 90% seen once; the top ten hold roughly 8.1%. The sequenced material came from PBMCs or T cells enriched from blood (not recorded which). These receptors all stem from a woman in her late teens or twenties who had recovered from COVID-19.

A few counts support this clone. The V call is TRBV7-2, the J call TRBJ2-3; D might be TRBD2 (6 bases). The ends were cut back, 2 bases at V and 0 bases at J, with 9 bases in the middle. Germline V gives CDR1 SGHTA, CDR2 FQGNSA. This CDR3 region has 15 residues. In nucleotides, the CDR3 is TGTGCCAGCAGCTTAAGGCGGGATAGCACAGATACGCAGTATTTT. The encoded protein is CASSLRRDSTDTQYF.

The chain employs TRBV10-3 and TRBJ1-1, with 7 bases matching TRBD1. CDR3 length equals 13 residues. Per germline, CDR1 ENHRY and CDR2 SYGVKD. The V and J ends lost 8 bases and 5 bases, in that order; junction bases with no gene match: 8. CDR3 coding DNA: TGTGCCATCGGGACGCAGGGGGATACTGAAGCTTTCTTT. It translates to CAIGTQGDTEAFF.

The rearrangement uses TRBV7-9 and TRBJ2-3, with D tentatively TRBD2 (5 bases). The germline gives CDR1 SEHNR, CDR2 FQNEAQ (reference sequence). There are 16 residues in the CDR3. V was trimmed by 3 bases and J by 0 bases, leaving 13 bases between them. The CDR3 loop reads CASSFPAGGSTDTQYF. The CDR3 DNA follows: TGTGCCAGCAGCTTCCCGGCTGGCGGGAGCACAGATACGCAGTATTTT.

Written as DNA, the CDR3 is TGTGCCAGCAGCACGGGACTGGCCGGGGGGGAGCAGTTCTTC. Its translation: CASSTGLAGGEQFF. The chain is built from TRBV5-4 and TRBJ2-1; 7 positions match TRBD2. CDR3 length: 14 amino acids. The germline V gene encodes CDR1 SGHNT and CDR2 YYREEE (reference sequence). V gave up 4 bases and J gave up 10 bases; unmatched junction bases: 11. The entire variable domain, with the rest obtained from reference TRBV5-4 and TRBJ2-1, is as follows: ETGVTQSPTHLIKTRGQQVTLRCSSQSGHNTVSWYQQALGQGPQFIFQYYREEENGRGNFPPRFSGLQFPNYSSELNVNALELDDSALYLCASSTGLAGGEQFFGPGTRLTVL.

The chain couples TRBV5-4 to TRBJ1-2; 12 bases agree with TRBD1. This CDR3 spans 16 amino acids. Germline loops: CDR1 SGHNT, CDR2 YYREEE (reference sequence). J lost 8 bases, V lost 0 bases, and 8 bases had no gene match. As DNA, the CDR3 is TGTGCCAGCAGCTTGGCGGGACAGGGGGCGCTCAGGGGCTACACCTTC. Amino acid sequence: CASSLAGQGALRGYTF.

V and J are TRBV19 and TRBJ1-3; 9 nucleotides match TRBD1. The V gene end was trimmed by 5 bases and the J gene end by 4 bases; junction bases not matched to a gene: 3. This CDR3 comprises 14 residues. CDR1 is LNHDA and CDR2 is SQIVND in the germline V gene (reference sequence). The CDR3 bases are TGTGCCAGTAGTGACAGGGGGGCCGGAAACACCATATATTTT. As protein: CASSDRGAGNTIYF.

This clone has just a few counts. This chain links TRBV4-1 with TRBJ2-7; possible D gene TRBD1, 6 bases. Looked up from germline, CDR1 is MGHRA and CDR2 is YSYEKL. The CDR3 sequence is 14 residues long. The V and J ends lost 2 bases and 1 base respectively, with 9 bases between them. The CDR3 region is CASSQPTGSYEQYF. CDR3 nucleotide sequence: TGCGCCAGCAGCCAACCCACAGGGTCCTACGAGCAGTACTTC.

This clone was observed once. The chain uses TRBV11-2 and TRBJ1-4, with a tentative D call TRBD1 (6 bases). Germline assignment: CDR1 SGHAT and CDR2 FQNNGV. V dropped 5 bases and J dropped 5 bases, with 18 bases sitting between them. This CDR3 has 16 amino acids. This CDR3 is CASSPQEGRGNEKLFF. The CDR3 region has the DNA TGTGCCAGCAGCCCACAAGAGGGCAGGGGAAATGAAAAACTGTTTTTT.

This clone was recorded once. The chain is built from TRBV30 and TRBJ1-3; a weak D match, TRBD1 (5 bases). The CDR3 is 14 amino acids. Germline assignment: CDR1 GTSNPN and CDR2 SVGIG (reference sequence). V dropped 4 bases and J dropped 6 bases, with 16 bases sitting between them. The CDR3 here is CAWTPQGYENTIYF. In DNA form, the CDR3 reads TGTGCCTGGACCCCTCAGGGATACGAAAACACCATATATTTT. Full variable domain (rest looked up from reference TRBV30 and TRBJ1-3): SQTIHQWPATLVQPVGSPLSLECTVEGTSNPNLYWYRQAAGRGLQLLFYSVGIGQISSEVPQNLSASRPQDRQFILSSKKLLLSDSGFYLCAWTPQGYENTIYFGEGSWLTVV.